The 27 T cell receptor beta chains below come from one sample, sequenced in a study of cytomegalovirus exposure and HLA in healthy donors. The PCR contained 60 Vbeta and 13 Jbeta primers. Generated by immunoSEQ multiplex PCR, the TCRdb table keeps only in-frame clones and is missing some. The profile shows about 110,000 clones, roughly three quarters of them singletons. Sequences were obtained from PBMCs. These receptors all come from a man aged 35 to 55 in good health and CMV-seronegative.

The chain uses TRBV23-1 and TRBJ1-6, with TRBD1 matching over 10 bases. TRBV23-1 is an open reading frame whose function is uncertain. CDR3 length: 16 amino acids. The J segment lost 7 bases and the V segment lost 4 bases, leaving 7 bases of the junction unmatched. CDR3 coding DNA: TGCGCCAGCAGTCGCCGTCCGGGACAGGGGAATTCACCCCTCCACTTT. It is translated as CASSRRPGQGNSPLHF.

V usage is TRBV5-1 and J usage is TRBJ2-6; TRBD2 aligns across 13 bases. CDR1 and CDR2 (germline): SGHRS, YFSETQ. The CDR3 spans 18 residues. V dropped 4 bases and J dropped 2; count of bases not matched to a gene: 6. The CDR3 sequence is CASSKILAGGPGANVLTF. The CDR3 region has the DNA TGCGCCAGCAGCAAAATACTAGCGGGGGGGCCTGGGGCCAACGTCCTGACTTTC.

This clone has just a few counts. V usage is TRBV7-2 and J usage is TRBJ2-7, with D uncertain. CDR1 SGHTA and CDR2 FQGNSA come from the germline V gene. The ends were cut back, 5 bases at V and 0 bases at J, with 14 bases in the middle. The CDR3 is 15 amino acids. For the CDR3, the DNA is TGTGCCAGCAGCCACAGTTCCGCCGGCTCCTACGAGCAGTACTTC. Translation gives CASSHSSAGSYEQYF.

The table lists this clone with a count of one. This chain connects TRBV12-5 to TRBJ1-5, with D possibly matching TRBD1 (5 bases). V shed 3 bases and J shed 3 bases, with 6 bases lying between them. CDR3 length: 13 amino acids. Germline CDR1 LGHNT, CDR2 FRNRAP. The CDR3 loop is CASGFRDNQPQHF. In nucleotides, the CDR3 is TGTGCTAGTGGTTTCAGGGACAATCAGCCCCAGCATTTT.

The V gene is TRBV29-1, the J gene TRBJ2-1; 14 bases map to TRBD2. V gave up 1 base and J gave up 8 bases; unmatched junction bases: 7. The CDR3 contains 16 residues. Germline CDR1 SQVTM, CDR2 ANQGSEA. CDR3 protein: CSVEVGTSGRGDEQFF. The CDR3 DNA reads as TGCAGCGTTGAAGTCGGGACTAGCGGGAGAGGGGATGAGCAGTTCTTC.

J is TRBJ2-4 and V is TRBV4-1; possibly TRBD2 for D (6 bases). V was trimmed by 0 bases and J by 0 bases, leaving 6 bases between them. This CDR3 has 15 residues. CDR1 is MGHRA, CDR2 YSYEKL, per germline. The CDR3 sequence is CASSQEGLAKNIQYF. CDR3 coding DNA: TGCGCCAGCAGCCAAGAGGGACTAGCCAAAAACATTCAGTACTTC.

This clone has more than one count but fewer than ten. The rearrangement joins TRBV30 to TRBJ2-5; 7 nucleotides agree with TRBD1. The CDR3 covers 13 residues. Germline CDR1 reads GTSNPN; CDR2 reads SVGIG (reference sequence). With V trimmed by 2 bases and J by 5 bases, 5 bases remained unmatched. CDR3 region: CAWSFDREETQYF. CDR3 bases: TGTGCCTGGAGTTTTGACAGGGAGGAGACCCAGTACTTC.

The chain carries TRBV7-9 and TRBJ1-1; 7 bases align to TRBD1. The CDR3 sequence is 14 residues long. Germline CDR1 is SEHNR and CDR2 is FQNEAQ (reference sequence). J lost 6 bases, V lost 5 bases, and 9 bases had no gene match. Here the CDR3 reads CASSAQGERSEAFF. CDR3 in DNA: TGTGCCAGCAGCGCCCAGGGGGAACGGTCTGAAGCTTTCTTT.

The DNA of the CDR3 is TGTGCCAGCAGTTTGCCGACAGGGACTGAAGCTTTCTTT. Its protein is CASSLPTGTEAFF. The chain combines TRBV28 with TRBJ1-1, with 7 bases that match TRBD1. The CDR3 is 13 residues long. Trimming at V came to 3 bases and at J to 5 bases, leaving 3 bases not matched to a gene. Germline CDR1 and CDR2: MDHEN and SYDVKM.

The CDR3 DNA reads TGTGCCAGCAGTGGCTCTCAATACCCAGGGGGTTCACCCCTCCACTTT. It codes for CASSGSQYPGGSPLHF. The V gene is TRBV25-1, the J gene TRBJ1-6; 7 positions match TRBD1. After removal of 4 bases from V and 9 bases from J, the junction contained 12 bases not matched to a gene. This CDR3 region has 16 residues. Looked up from germline, CDR1 is MGHDK and CDR2 is SYGVNS.

The chain uses TRBV7-8 and TRBJ2-3, with TRBD1 matching over 7 bases. The CDR3 is made up of 15 amino acids. Looked up from germline, CDR1 is SGHVS and CDR2 is FQNEAQ. Trimming cost V 1 base and J 5 bases; bases outside gene matches: 6. Written as DNA, the CDR3 is TGTGCCAGCAGCTTAGGAGGGGGCGGTGGAGATACGCAGTATTTT. Residues: CASSLGGGGGDTQYF. Full variable domain (outside the CDR3, taken from reference TRBV7-8 and TRBJ2-3): GAGVSQSPRYKVAKRGQDVALRCDPISGHVSLFWYQQALGQGPEFLTYFQNEAQLDKSGLPSDRFFAERPEGSVSTLKIQRTQQEDSAVYLCASSLGGGGGDTQYFGPGTRLTVL.

The chain uses TRBV7-6 and TRBJ2-5; D may be TRBD2 (5 bases). The germline gives CDR1 SGHVS, CDR2 FNYEAQ. V was trimmed by 5 bases and J by 10 bases, leaving 17 bases between them. The CDR3 totals 13 residues. CDR3 protein: CASSPMREMDQYF. The CDR3 region has the DNA TGTGCCAGCAGCCCGATGAGGGAAATGGACCAGTACTTC.

J is TRBJ2-7 and V is TRBV6-5; TRBD1 matches 7 bases. Unmatched junction bases numbered 6, after V lost 5 bases and J lost 2 bases. CDR1 is MNHEY, CDR2 SVGAGI, per germline. This CDR3 region has 14 residues. CDR3 DNA sequence: TGTGCCAGCAGTAGAACAGGGGTCCCCTACGAGCAGTACTTC. Translated: CASSRTGVPYEQYF.

The chain links TRBV27 to TRBJ2-1; D may be TRBD1 (6 bases). V was clipped by 8 bases and J by 7 bases, with 15 bases between them. Germline CDR1 and CDR2: MNHEY and SMNVEV (reference sequence). This CDR3 comprises 13 residues. Here the CDR3 reads CASRDIFLNEQFF. The CDR3 DNA sequence: TGTGCCAGCCGGGACATATTTCTGAATGAGCAGTTCTTC.

This clone was counted a few times. Likely a read error: the CDR3 ends without its conserved phenylalanine or tryptophan. This chain joins TRBV19 and TRBJ1-2, with D perhaps matching TRBD1 (6 bases). V was trimmed by 7 bases and J by 4 bases, leaving 16 bases between them. Germline assignment: CDR1 LNHDA and CDR2 SQIVND (reference sequence). This CDR3 has 14 amino acids. CDR3 amino acids: CASTLDGTLYGYTL. The CDR3 coding sequence is TGTGCCAGTACCCTAGACGGGACACTCTATGGCTACACCCTC.

J is TRBJ2-4 and V is TRBV10-2; perhaps TRBD1 as D (6 bases). V dropped 3 bases and J dropped 8 bases, with 17 bases sitting between them. This CDR3 spans 15 amino acids. The germline CDR1 and CDR2 sequences are WSHSY and SAAADI. CDR3 region: CASSDGLQGLDIQYF. CDR3 sequence (DNA): TGCGCCAGCAGTGACGGGCTACAGGGCCTCGACATTCAGTACTTC.

This clone was detected a few times. The chain combines TRBV6-6 with TRBJ1-4; 9 bases align to TRBD1. Germline CDR1 is MNHNY and CDR2 is SVGAGI (reference sequence). The CDR3 contains 15 residues. With V trimmed by 5 bases and J by 6 bases, 7 bases remained unmatched. CDR3 amino acids: CASSRGTGLHEKLFF. The CDR3, as DNA: TGTGCCAGCAGTCGCGGGACAGGGTTACATGAAAAACTGTTTTTT.

J is TRBJ2-3 and V is TRBV16; the match to TRBD2 covers 8 bases. There are 14 residues in the CDR3. Germline trimming cut 4 bases from V and 7 bases from J; bases unmatched to any gene: 7. Germline V lookup: CDR1 KGHSY, CDR2 FQNENV. The CDR3 DNA sequence: TGTGCCAGCAGCCCGGCCCGGGAGGGACATACGCAGTATTTT. This sequence encodes CASSPAREGHTQYF.

The V gene is TRBV7-2, the J gene TRBJ1-1; TRBD1 matches 8 bases. The J segment lost 5 bases and the V segment lost 3 bases, leaving 5 bases of the junction unmatched. Germline assignment: CDR1 SGHTA and CDR2 FQGNSA. The CDR3 runs to 14 residues. DNA of the CDR3: TGTGCCAGCAGCTTCCGACAGGGGAGGACTGAAGCTTTCTTT. It codes for CASSFRQGRTEAFF.

Only a few counts were recorded for this clone. The CDR3 coding sequence is TGTGCCAGCTCACCACCGGAGTACGGCCTATATGGCTACACCTTC. Translation gives CASSPPEYGLYGYTF. The V gene is TRBV18, the J gene TRBJ1-2; D not resolved. V lost 0 bases, J lost 5 bases, and 13 bases lay in between. This CDR3 region has 15 residues. Germline V gene sequence: CDR1 KGHSH, CDR2 LQKENI.

The sample holds one count of this clone. The J gene is TRBJ1-1, the V gene TRBV4-3; no reliable D call. CDR1 is LGHNA, CDR2 YSLEER, per germline. V shed 0 bases and J shed 8 bases, with 10 bases lying between them. CDR3 size: 13 residues. The chain's CDR3 is CASSQDQLREAFF. As DNA, the CDR3 is TGCGCCAGCAGCCAAGACCAGTTAAGAGAAGCTTTCTTT.

The V call is TRBV28, the J call TRBJ2-2, with D unclear. Germline V gene data show CDR1 as MDHEN and CDR2 as SYDVKM. This CDR3 contains 12 residues. The germline V and J ends were trimmed by 8 bases and 7 bases, with 11 bases remaining between them. CDR3 region: CASSRFGGELFF. The CDR3 DNA is TGTGCCAGCTCTCGATTCGGCGGGGAGCTGTTTTTT.

This chain uses TRBV30 with TRBJ1-4, with 9 nucleotides matching TRBD1. This CDR3 is 14 amino acids long. Germline V gene sequence: CDR1 GTSNPN, CDR2 SVGIG (reference sequence). Losses at the gene ends were 5 bases for V and 4 bases for J; bases not matched to a gene: 5. The CDR3 DNA follows: TGTGCCTGGGGCCGGGACAGGGTTAATGAAAAACTGTTTTTT. Protein: CAWGRDRVNEKLFF.

The chain employs TRBV27 and TRBJ2-7, with TRBD1 matching 8 bases. Trimming removed 5 bases from V and 0 bases from J; junction bases left unmatched: 9. Germline lookup yields CDR1 MNHEY and CDR2 SMNVEV (reference sequence). The CDR3 covers 16 residues. The CDR3 DNA reads as TGTGCCAGCAGTCCGAGCAGGGGGCGATTCTCCTACGAGCAGTACTTC. It codes for CASSPSRGRFSYEQYF.

The V call is TRBV4-1, the J call TRBJ1-5, with D possibly being TRBD1 (6 bases). CDR3 size: 15 residues. V gave up 2 bases and J gave up 4 bases, with 12 bases separating them. Germline V gene sequence: CDR1 MGHRA, CDR2 YSYEKL. CDR3 DNA sequence: TGCGCCAGCAGCCAATATCGACAGGTTAATCAGCCCCAGCATTTT. Translation gives CASSQYRQVNQPQHF.

V gene TRBV2 combines with J gene TRBJ1-1, with 7 bases fitting TRBD1. The J segment lost 2 bases and the V segment lost 7 bases, leaving 7 bases of the junction unmatched. Germline CDR1 reads SNHLY; CDR2 reads FYNNEI. The CDR3 length is 14 residues. CDR3 coding DNA: TGTGCCAGCATCCTCGGGACAGAAAACACTGAAGCTTTCTTT. This encodes CASILGTENTEAFF.

The chain links TRBV13 to TRBJ2-2, with 9 bases matching TRBD2. Germline assignment: CDR1 PRHDT and CDR2 FYEKMQ (reference sequence). The V and J ends lost 4 bases and 3 bases, in that order; junction bases with no gene match: 6. The CDR3 extends over 16 amino acids. CDR3 DNA sequence: TGTGCCAGCAGCTCATTAGCGGGGGTTTACACCGGGGAGCTGTTTTTT. It codes for CASSSLAGVYTGELFF.